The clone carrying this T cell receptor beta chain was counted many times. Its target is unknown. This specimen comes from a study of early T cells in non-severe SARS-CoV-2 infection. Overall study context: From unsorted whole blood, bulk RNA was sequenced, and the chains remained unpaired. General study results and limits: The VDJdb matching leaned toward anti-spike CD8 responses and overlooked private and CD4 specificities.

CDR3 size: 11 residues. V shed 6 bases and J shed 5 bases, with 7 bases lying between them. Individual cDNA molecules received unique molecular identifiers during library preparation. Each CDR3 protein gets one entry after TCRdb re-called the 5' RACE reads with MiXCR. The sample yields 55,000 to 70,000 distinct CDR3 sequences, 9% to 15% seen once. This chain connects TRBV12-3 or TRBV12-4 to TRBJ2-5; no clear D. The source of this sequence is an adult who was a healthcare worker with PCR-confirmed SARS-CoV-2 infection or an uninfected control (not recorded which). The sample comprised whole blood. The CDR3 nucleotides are TGTGCCAGCAGGTTTCGCGAGACCCAGTACTTC. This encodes CASRFRETQYF.